Below, 9 T cell receptor beta chains from the same sample are listed, as sequenced in a study of blood T cell repertoires in COVID-19. The table came from immunoSEQ multiplex PCR; TCRdb's copy has only in-frame clones and leaves some out. The sample lists 250,000 to 300,000 clones; more than 75% were seen once. Sequencing input: PBMCs or T cells enriched from blood (not recorded which). The receptor set was obtained from a woman between 45 and 60 years old who had been exposed to COVID-19.

The chain recombines TRBV5-5 with TRBJ1-1, with 10 bases aligning to TRBD1. The CDR3 sequence is 14 residues long. V lost 0 bases to trimming and J lost 6 bases; unmatched junction nucleotides: 2. Germline lookup yields CDR1 SGHKS and CDR2 YYEKEE (reference sequence). The CDR3 loop reads CASSLVGQGAEAFF. The CDR3, as DNA: TGTGCCAGCAGCTTGGTAGGACAGGGGGCTGAAGCTTTCTTT.

This chain uses TRBV7-2 with TRBJ1-2, with 8 bases that match TRBD1. The CDR3 sequence is 14 residues long. Per germline, CDR1 SGHTA and CDR2 FQGNSA. With 1 base clipped from V and 8 bases from J, the junction kept 6 bases outside the gene matches. CDR3 sequence (DNA): TGTGCCAGCAGCTTAGGGACAGGGACTGGAGGCTACACCTTC. Protein: CASSLGTGTGGYTF.

This rearrangement joins TRBV27 to TRBJ1-1; D call uncertain. The ends were cut back, 5 bases at V and 7 bases at J, with 11 bases in the middle. The germline CDR1 and CDR2 sequences are MNHEY and SMNVEV (reference sequence). The CDR3 runs 12 residues. The CDR3 spells CASSPLTGEAFF. DNA of the CDR3: TGTGCCAGCAGTCCCCTGACGGGTGAAGCTTTCTTT.

In its sample, this clone was seen a few times. The chain joins TRBV5-6 to TRBJ2-7, with 7 bases matching TRBD1. This CDR3 has 12 residues. V was clipped by 0 bases and J by 6 bases; unmatched bases: 0. Germline assignment: CDR1 SGHDT and CDR2 YYEEEE. The CDR3 is CASSLAGGEQYF. In DNA form, the CDR3 reads TGTGCCAGCAGCTTGGCAGGGGGCGAGCAGTACTTC.

This clone was found a few times. J is TRBJ1-1 and V is TRBV18, with 10 bases fitting TRBD1. CDR3 length: 15 residues. V lost 4 bases and J lost 6; bases outside the gene matches: 8. Germline V gives CDR1 KGHSH, CDR2 LQKENI. Here the CDR3 reads CASSLPGQGISEAFF. CDR3 coding DNA: TGTGCCAGCTCACTACCGGGACAGGGGATTTCTGAAGCTTTCTTT.

The chain uses TRBV19 and TRBJ2-1; the D is unclear. Germline CDR1 is LNHDA and CDR2 is SQIVND (reference sequence). V lost 5 bases and J 0 bases, leaving 8 bases between the germline ends. The CDR3 runs to 14 residues. CDR3 sequence (DNA): TGTGCCAGTAGTGAGTACAGCTCCTACAATGAGCAGTTCTTC. Translated, it gives CASSEYSSYNEQFF.

The V call is TRBV30, the J call TRBJ1-1; weak D call: TRBD1 (6 bases). V was pared by 3 bases and J by 7 bases, with 15 bases between. The V gene's germline CDR1 is GTSNPN and CDR2 SVGIG (reference sequence). The CDR3 covers 13 residues. In DNA form, the CDR3 reads TGTGCCTGGAGACTAACAGGGACCCGTGAAGCTTTCTTT. As protein: CAWRLTGTREAFF.

The chain uses TRBV6-2 or TRBV6-3 and TRBJ2-1; D possibly uses TRBD1 or TRBD2 (7 bases each). V was clipped by 6 bases and J by 6 bases, with 18 bases between them. This CDR3 contains 15 residues. Germline V gives CDR1 MNHEY, CDR2 SVGEGT. The CDR3 DNA is TGTGCCAGCAGCCAGGGGGTAGCGGGTCCCAATGAGCAGTTCTTC. Its protein is CASSQGVAGPNEQFF.

The rearrangement joins TRBV9 to TRBJ2-3, with 7 nucleotides matching TRBD2. Germline V gene data show CDR1 as SGDLS and CDR2 as YYNGEE. The J segment lost 4 bases and the V segment lost 0 bases, leaving 8 bases of the junction unmatched. The CDR3 consists of 16 residues. CDR3 DNA sequence: TGTGCCAGCAGCGTAGTGTCGGGAGGAGGGGCAGATACGCAGTATTTT. Amino acid sequence: CASSVVSGGGADTQYF.